This passage covers 17 T cell receptor beta chains from one sample sequenced in a study of blood T cell repertoires in COVID-19. Here immunoSEQ multiplex PCR was the method, and the copy in TCRdb shows in-frame clones only, minus some. The sample contains 170,000 or so clones, 85% of which appear only once. Sample: PBMCs or T cells enriched from blood (not recorded which). These receptors originate from a man between 35 and 55 years old who had recovered from COVID-19.

This chain uses TRBV7-6 with TRBJ1-6, with 7 bases lining up with TRBD1. There are 17 residues in the CDR3. Trimming removed 5 bases from V and 5 bases from J; junction bases left unmatched: 12. The germline gives CDR1 SGHVS, CDR2 FNYEAQ. CDR3 DNA: TGTGCCAGCAGCCTACTACAGGGGCGGTCCCATAATTCACCCCTCCACTTT. As protein: CASSLLQGRSHNSPLHF.

V and J are TRBV7-2 and TRBJ1-1; TRBD1 might be the D (5 bases). The CDR3 loop spans 13 amino acids. Germline V gene sequence: CDR1 SGHTA, CDR2 FQGNSA. The V and J ends lost 6 bases and 1 base respectively, with 9 bases between them. CDR3 sequence: CASRDRTNTEAFF. In DNA, the CDR3 is TGTGCCAGCAGAGACAGAACGAACACTGAAGCTTTCTTT. Based on the CDR3 plus reference TRBV7-2 and TRBJ1-1, the full variable domain is GAGVSQSPSNKVTEKGKDVELRCDPISGHTALYWYRQSLGQGLEFLIYFQGNSAPDKSGLPSDRFSAERTGGSVSTLTIQRTQQEDSAVYLCASRDRTNTEAFFGQGTRLTVV.

This clone came up once. This chain links TRBV5-1 with TRBJ1-2; a weak D match, TRBD1 (6 bases). This CDR3 is built from 15 residues. From germline, CDR1 is SGHRS and CDR2 YFSETQ. V gave up 0 bases and J gave up 5 bases, with 14 bases separating them. This chain's CDR3 is CASSLETGTPYGYTF. In DNA form, the CDR3 reads TGCGCCAGCAGCTTGGAGACAGGTACTCCTTATGGCTACACCTTC.

This clone appeared a single time. The chain employs TRBV30 and TRBJ1-2, with D maybe TRBD1 (6 bases). This CDR3 has 12 residues. Germline values: CDR1 GTSNPN, CDR2 SVGIG (reference sequence). The germline V and J ends were trimmed by 7 bases and 3 bases, with 12 bases remaining between them. CDR3 region: CAFSDSYYGYTF. Here the CDR3 DNA reads TGTGCCTTCTCGGACAGTTACTATGGCTACACCTTC.

This chain links TRBV21-1 with TRBJ2-7; the table's D call, TRBD2, has no DNA check behind it. TRBV21-1 is described as a pseudogene. This CDR3 has 16 amino acids. CDR3 loop: CASSKQEREPLYEQYF. The DNA of the CDR3 is TGTGCCAGCAGCAAACAGGAACGGGAGCCCCTCTACGAGCAGTACTTC.

The CDR3 spells CASSSDPAQPQHF. The DNA of the CDR3 is TGTGCCAGCAGCAGCGACCCGGCTCAGCCCCAGCATTTT. The chain joins TRBV9 to TRBJ1-5, with D hard to call. With 4 bases removed from V and 6 bases from J, the gap between germline ends came to 11 bases. From germline, CDR1 is SGDLS and CDR2 YYNGEE. This CDR3 has 13 amino acids.

The chain recombines TRBV19 with TRBJ2-1; D remains unclear. Germline V gene data show CDR1 as LNHDA and CDR2 as SQIVND (reference sequence). With 1 base removed from V and 0 bases from J, the gap between germline ends came to 10 bases. This CDR3 has 16 residues. CDR3 region: CASSIGSTRSYNEQFF. CDR3 in DNA: TGTGCCAGTAGTATAGGTTCGACACGCTCCTACAATGAGCAGTTCTTC. Combining the CDR3 with reference TRBV19 and TRBJ2-1 gives the whole variable domain DGGITQSPKYLFRKEGQNVTLSCEQNLNHDAMYWYRQDPGQGLRLIYYSQIVNDFQKGDIAEGYSVSREKKESFPLTVTSAQKNPTAFYLCASSIGSTRSYNEQFFGPGTRLTVL.

This sequence joins TRBV5-6 and TRBJ2-7; 11 nucleotides agree with TRBD2. J gave up 2 bases and V 3 bases, and 13 bases lay outside the gene matches. Germline CDR1 and CDR2: SGHDT and YYEEEE. CDR3 length equals 18 residues. CDR3 DNA: TGTGCCAGCAGCTCACCGGGACTAGCGGTGGGTGTTCCCTACGAGCAGTACTTC. Protein: CASSSPGLAVGVPYEQYF.

The chain employs TRBV3-1 (or the pseudogene TRBV3-2) and TRBJ1-6, with D possibly being TRBD1 (6 bases). The germline V gene has CDR1 LGHDT and CDR2 YNNKEL (reference sequence). The germline V and J ends were trimmed by 6 bases and 7 bases, with 7 bases remaining between them. The CDR3 totals 12 residues. Here the CDR3 DNA reads TGTGCCAGCAGGACAGGCAATTCACCCCTCCACTTT. Protein: CASRTGNSPLHF.

The chain joins TRBV9 to TRBJ2-1; no clear D gene. Germline CDR1 reads SGDLS; CDR2 reads YYNGEE. The CDR3 length is 14 residues. The germline V and J ends were trimmed by 1 base and 5 bases, with 10 bases remaining between them. The CDR3, as DNA: TGTGCCAGCAGCGTAATGGCTGGCCACAATGAGCAGTTCTTC. Amino acid sequence: CASSVMAGHNEQFF.

V and J are TRBV28 and TRBJ2-7; the match to TRBD1 covers 7 bases. The CDR3 extends over 16 amino acids. CDR1 is MDHEN and CDR2 is SYDVKM in the germline V gene. The ends lost 1 base at V and 3 bases at J; junction bases unmatched: 9. The CDR3 loop is CASSLFTGEWRYEQYF. CDR3 coding DNA: TGTGCCAGCAGTTTATTTACAGGGGAATGGCGCTACGAGCAGTACTTC.

This sequence joins TRBV7-8 and TRBJ2-7, with 9 positions matching TRBD2. The CDR3 length is 15 residues. V dropped 3 bases and J dropped 4; count of bases not matched to a gene: 7. Germline V CDR1 and CDR2: SGHVS, FQNEAQ. As DNA, the CDR3 is TGTGCCAGCAGCTTGTACCGGCTAGCGGGATACGAGCAGTACTTC. It translates to CASSLYRLAGYEQYF.

The gene calls are TRBV7-8 and TRBJ2-3, with D perhaps TRBD1 (6 bases). Trimming removed 5 bases at V and 2 bases at J, with 20 bases between. Germline V gene sequence: CDR1 SGHVS, CDR2 FQNEAQ. The CDR3 is 17 amino acids. The chain's CDR3 is CASSVYRADYITDTQYF. The CDR3, as DNA: TGTGCCAGCAGCGTATACAGGGCCGACTACATCACAGATACGCAGTATTTT. Supplemented by reference TRBV7-8 and TRBJ2-3, the full variable domain reads GAGVSQSPRYKVAKRGQDVALRCDPISGHVSLFWYQQALGQGPEFLTYFQNEAQLDKSGLPSDRFFAERPEGSVSTLKIQRTQQEDSAVYLCASSVYRADYITDTQYFGPGTRLTVL.

The chain employs TRBV9 and TRBJ2-6, with D maybe TRBD1 (6 bases). The V gene lost 4 bases and the J gene lost 0 bases, with 14 bases spanning the gap. The CDR3 has 17 amino acids. The germline V gene encodes CDR1 SGDLS and CDR2 YYNGEE. CDR3 sequence: CASSSPGHTSGANVLTF. In DNA, the CDR3 is TGTGCCAGCAGCTCGCCGGGACACACCTCTGGGGCCAACGTCCTGACTTTC.

This clone was detected once. CDR3 sequence: CASSQGLAGVRTDTQYF. The CDR3 DNA follows: TGCGCCAGCAGCCAGGGACTAGCGGGGGTTAGAACAGATACGCAGTATTTT. The chain recombines TRBV5-1 with TRBJ2-3; 14 nucleotides match TRBD2. CDR3 size: 17 residues. Germline V gives CDR1 SGHRS, CDR2 YFSETQ. Losses at the gene ends were 4 bases for V and 3 bases for J; bases not matched to a gene: 7.

The chain couples TRBV5-4 to TRBJ2-7; 8 bases agree with TRBD1. V lost 0 bases to trimming and J lost 2 bases; unmatched junction nucleotides: 4. The CDR3 runs to 15 residues. Germline loops: CDR1 SGHNT, CDR2 YYREEE (reference sequence). CDR3 DNA: TGTGCCAGCAGCTTGGGACAGGGGACCCCCTACGAGCAGTACTTC. This translates into CASSLGQGTPYEQYF.

J is TRBJ2-1 and V is TRBV5-1; 11 bases line up with TRBD2. From germline, CDR1 is SGHRS and CDR2 YFSETQ. The CDR3 has 18 residues. V lost 0 bases to trimming and J lost 2 bases; unmatched junction nucleotides: 7. CDR3 coding DNA: TGCGCCAGCAGCTTGGTTAACCTAGCGGGAGGCACCTACAATGAGCAGTTCTTC. Its protein product is CASSLVNLAGGTYNEQFF.